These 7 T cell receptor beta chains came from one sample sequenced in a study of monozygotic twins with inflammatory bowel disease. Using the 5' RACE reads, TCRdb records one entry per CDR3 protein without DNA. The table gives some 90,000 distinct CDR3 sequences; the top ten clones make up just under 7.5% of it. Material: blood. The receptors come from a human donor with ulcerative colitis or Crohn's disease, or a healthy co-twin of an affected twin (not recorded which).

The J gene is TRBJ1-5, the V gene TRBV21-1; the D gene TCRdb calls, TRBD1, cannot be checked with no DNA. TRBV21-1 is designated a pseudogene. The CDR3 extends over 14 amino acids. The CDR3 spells CASSKGRRDQPQHF.

The CDR3 reads CSALGQGVMLDGYTF. The chain recombines TRBV20-1 with TRBJ1-2; TCRdb's assignment of TRBD1 cannot be checked, as there is no DNA. Germline CDR1 is DFQATT and CDR2 is SNEGSKA (reference sequence). The CDR3 has 15 amino acids.

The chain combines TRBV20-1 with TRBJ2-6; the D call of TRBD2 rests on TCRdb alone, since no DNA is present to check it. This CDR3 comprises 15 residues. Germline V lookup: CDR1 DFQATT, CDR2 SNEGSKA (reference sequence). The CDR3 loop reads CSASGGASGANVLTF.

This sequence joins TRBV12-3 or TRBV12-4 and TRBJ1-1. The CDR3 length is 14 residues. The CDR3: CASSSQPENTEAFF.

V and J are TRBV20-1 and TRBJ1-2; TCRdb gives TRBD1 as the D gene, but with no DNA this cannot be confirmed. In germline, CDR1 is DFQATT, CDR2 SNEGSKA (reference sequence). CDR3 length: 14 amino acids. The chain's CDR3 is CSARDMGAGYGYTF.

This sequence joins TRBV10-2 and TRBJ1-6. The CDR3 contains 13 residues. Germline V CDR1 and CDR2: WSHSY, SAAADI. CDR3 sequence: CASSGAFNSPLYF.

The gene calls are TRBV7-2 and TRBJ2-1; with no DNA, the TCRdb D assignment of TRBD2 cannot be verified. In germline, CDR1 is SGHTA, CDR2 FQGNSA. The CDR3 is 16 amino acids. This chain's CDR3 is CASTPSSSGGRHEQFF.